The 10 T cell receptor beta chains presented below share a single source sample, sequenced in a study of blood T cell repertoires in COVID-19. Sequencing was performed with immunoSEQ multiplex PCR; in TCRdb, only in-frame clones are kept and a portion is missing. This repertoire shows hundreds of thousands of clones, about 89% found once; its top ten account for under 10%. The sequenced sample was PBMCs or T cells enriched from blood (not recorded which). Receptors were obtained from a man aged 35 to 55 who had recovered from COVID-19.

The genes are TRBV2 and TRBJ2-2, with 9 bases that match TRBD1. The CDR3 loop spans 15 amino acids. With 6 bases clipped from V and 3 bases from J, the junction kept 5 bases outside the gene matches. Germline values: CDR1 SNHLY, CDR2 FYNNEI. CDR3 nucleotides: TGTGCCAGCAGGCCGGGACAGGGCTACACCGGGGAGCTGTTTTTT. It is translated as CASRPGQGYTGELFF.

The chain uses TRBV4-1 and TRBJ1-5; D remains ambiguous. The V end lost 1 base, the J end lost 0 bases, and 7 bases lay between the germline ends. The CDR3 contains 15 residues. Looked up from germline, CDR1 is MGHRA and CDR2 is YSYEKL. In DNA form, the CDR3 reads TGCGCCAGCAGCCAAGTATGGAGTAGCAATCAGCCCCAGCATTTT. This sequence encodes CASSQVWSSNQPQHF.

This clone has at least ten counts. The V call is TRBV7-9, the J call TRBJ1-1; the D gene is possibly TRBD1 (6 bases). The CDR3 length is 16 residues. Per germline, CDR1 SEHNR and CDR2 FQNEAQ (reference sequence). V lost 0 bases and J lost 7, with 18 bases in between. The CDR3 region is CASSLAVAGDIDEAFF. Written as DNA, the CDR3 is TGTGCCAGCAGCTTAGCAGTTGCAGGGGACATAGATGAAGCTTTCTTT.

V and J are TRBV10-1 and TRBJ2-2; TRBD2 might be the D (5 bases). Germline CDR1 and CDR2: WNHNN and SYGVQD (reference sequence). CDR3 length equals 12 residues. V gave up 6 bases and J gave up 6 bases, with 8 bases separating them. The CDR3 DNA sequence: TGCGCCAGCAGCGGGGTCGCCGGGGAGCTGTTTTTT. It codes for CASSGVAGELFF.

Here the CDR3 reads CASSQVAGNTEAFF. In DNA form, the CDR3 reads TGCGCCAGCAGCCAAGTGGCAGGGAACACTGAAGCTTTCTTT. The rearrangement links TRBV4-1 to TRBJ1-1; D is uncertain. V was pared by 1 base and J by 1 base, with 7 bases between. The CDR3 is made up of 14 amino acids. Per the germline V gene, CDR1 is MGHRA and CDR2 is YSYEKL.

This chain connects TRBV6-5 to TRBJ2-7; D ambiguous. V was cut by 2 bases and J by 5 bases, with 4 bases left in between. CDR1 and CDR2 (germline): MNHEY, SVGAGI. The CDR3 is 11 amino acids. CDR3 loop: CASSYLDEQYF. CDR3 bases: TGTGCCAGCAGTTACCTTGACGAGCAGTACTTC.

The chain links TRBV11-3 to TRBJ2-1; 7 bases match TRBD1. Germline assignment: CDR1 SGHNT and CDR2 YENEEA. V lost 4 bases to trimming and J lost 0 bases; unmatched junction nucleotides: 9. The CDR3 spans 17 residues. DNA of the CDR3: TGTGCCAGCAGCTCGATAAGACAGGGTGCCTCCTACAATGAGCAGTTCTTC. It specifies CASSSIRQGASYNEQFF.

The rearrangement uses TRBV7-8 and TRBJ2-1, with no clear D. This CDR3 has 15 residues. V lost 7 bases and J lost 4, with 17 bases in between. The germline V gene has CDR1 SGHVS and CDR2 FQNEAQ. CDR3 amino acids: CASKRALDFYNEQFF. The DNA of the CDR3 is TGTGCCAGCAAACGAGCCTTAGATTTTTACAATGAGCAGTTCTTC.

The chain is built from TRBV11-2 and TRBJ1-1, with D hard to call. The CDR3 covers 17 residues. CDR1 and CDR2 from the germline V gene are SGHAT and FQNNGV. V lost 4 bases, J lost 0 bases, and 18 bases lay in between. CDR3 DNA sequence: TGTGCCAGCAGCTCCCTAACGGCAGGCTCGATGAACACTGAAGCTTTCTTT. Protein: CASSSLTAGSMNTEAFF.

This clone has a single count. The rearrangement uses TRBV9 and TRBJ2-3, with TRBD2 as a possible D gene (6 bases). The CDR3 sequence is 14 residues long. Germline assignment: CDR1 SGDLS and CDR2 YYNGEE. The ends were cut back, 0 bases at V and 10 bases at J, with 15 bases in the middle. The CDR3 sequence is CASSVELAAGSQYF. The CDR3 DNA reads TGTGCCAGCAGCGTAGAACTGGCCGCGGGATCGCAGTATTTT. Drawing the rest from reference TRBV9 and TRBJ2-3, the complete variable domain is DSGVTQTPKHLITATGQRVTLRCSPRSGDLSVYWYQQSLDQGLQFLIQYYNGEERAKGNILERFSAQQFPDLHSELNLSSLELGDSALYFCASSVELAAGSQYFGPGTRLTVL.